This is a list of T cell receptor beta chains from one sample in a study of CD8+ T cells in alopecia areata. The method was immunoSEQ multiplex PCR; TCRdb's version includes in-frame clones alone and lacks a portion of them. The sample comprises some 150,000 clones, about 60% of which are singletons, and around 6% rests with the top ten. The sample consisted of CD4+ T cells sorted from blood, taken at week 0. The origin of the receptors is a human donor with alopecia areata. CDR3s include the opening cysteine and the closing phenylalanine or tryptophan. The order of the fields is CDR3 protein, CDR3 DNA, V gene, D gene, J gene, clone size. The D gene is left open where the match is weak. The size of a clone is reported for some rows only, either as once, few or many, or as a class for expanded clones.

CDR3: CASSLQGPETQYF
DNA: TGCGCCAGCAGCTTACAGGGTCCGGAGACCCAGTACTTC
V: TRBV5-1
D: -
J: TRBJ2-5
size: -

CDR3: CASSYVTSSYEQYF
DNA: TGTGCCAGCAGTTACGTAACCTCGTCCTACGAGCAGTACTTC
V: TRBV6-6
D: -
J: TRBJ2-7
size: few

CDR3: CASSNSAWQVSNTEAFF
DNA: TGTGCCAGCAGCAATTCCGCCTGGCAGGTTTCGAACACTGAAGCTTTCTTT
V: TRBV7-2
D: -
J: TRBJ1-1
size: few

CDR3: CASSRDTSYGYTF
DNA: TGTGCCAGCAGCCGGGACACGAGTTATGGCTACACCTTC
V: TRBV7-2
D: -
J: TRBJ1-2
size: -

CDR3: CASSLLVGARFPALHF
DNA: TGTGCCAGCAGCTTATTGGTGGGAGCCCGTTTTCCAGCCCTCCACTTT
V: TRBV7-9
D: -
J: TRBJ1-6
size: many

CDR3: CASSLGSGVGNIQYF
DNA: TGTGCCAGCAGCTTAGGTAGCGGGGTGGGAAACATTCAGTACTTC
V: TRBV7-2
D: TRBD2
J: TRBJ2-4
size: few

CDR3: CSVEGQGDEQYF
DNA: TGCAGCGTTGAGGGGCAGGGGGACGAGCAGTACTTC
V: TRBV29-1
D: TRBD1
J: TRBJ2-7
size: few

CDR3: CAWSGTATDTQYF
DNA: TGTGCCTGGAGCGGGACAGCCACAGATACGCAGTATTTT
V: TRBV30
D: TRBD1
J: TRBJ2-3
size: -

CDR3: CASSNYGTGELFF
DNA: TGCGCCAGCTCAAACTACGGCACCGGGGAGCTGTTTTTT
V: TRBV5-1
D: -
J: TRBJ2-2
size: -

CDR3: CASRRQGANEQYF
DNA: TGTGCCAGCAGGAGACAGGGAGCGAACGAGCAGTACTTC
V: TRBV14
D: TRBD1
J: TRBJ2-7
size: many

CDR3: CAISEGIGDNNYGYTF
DNA: TGTGCCATCAGTGAGGGAATCGGGGACAACAACTATGGCTACACCTTC
V: TRBV10-3
D: -
J: TRBJ1-2
size: -

CDR3: CSVAGTMKEDTQYF
DNA: TGCAGCGTTGCCGGGACGATGAAAGAGGATACGCAGTATTTT
V: TRBV29-1
D: -
J: TRBJ2-3
size: -

CDR3: CASSLAMVANYGYTF
DNA: TGTGCCAGCAGCTTAGCGATGGTAGCCAACTATGGCTACACCTTC
V: TRBV11-2
D: -
J: TRBJ1-2
size: -

CDR3: CAISEKIGELFF
DNA: TGTGCCATCAGTGAGAAAATCGGGGAGCTGTTTTTT
V: TRBV10-3
D: -
J: TRBJ2-2
size: -

CDR3: CATSRDKGSDGYTF
DNA: TGTGCCACCAGCAGAGATAAGGGGTCGGATGGCTACACCTTC
V: TRBV15
D: -
J: TRBJ1-2
size: -